The 22 T cell receptor beta chains below all came from one sample that was sequenced in a study of T cells of healthy individuals. TCRdb analysed the 5' RACE reads with MiXCR anew, one entry per CDR3 protein. The sample holds over 95,000 distinct CDR3 sequences; approximately 16% are singletons and the top ten take 6.2%. Receptors originate from a human donor in good health.

The chain employs TRBV29-1 and TRBJ2-7; D remains ambiguous. Trimming left V 3 bases short and J 3 bases short, with 12 bases between. There are 13 residues in the CDR3. Germline V CDR1 and CDR2: SQVTM, ANQGSEA. The CDR3 bases are TGCAGCGTTGAGGGCAGCAGAGACTACGAGCAGTACTTC. Translated, it gives CSVEGSRDYEQYF.

This clonotype was seen a few times. CDR3 in DNA: TGCGCCAGCAGCCAGTCACCTGGGTACCAAGAGACCCAGTACTTC. This codes for CASSQSPGYQETQYF. The chain is built from TRBV4-1 and TRBJ2-5; no clear D. The ends were cut back, 3 bases at V and 0 bases at J, with 11 bases in the middle. This CDR3 has 15 amino acids. The germline V gene encodes CDR1 MGHRA and CDR2 YSYEKL.

Remarks on this clonotype: This may be a read error: a much more frequent sequence differs by one nucleotide. V and J are TRBV29-1 and TRBJ2-3; no definite D call. This CDR3 is built from 12 residues. Germline CDR1 SQVTM, CDR2 ANQGSEA. V lost 3 bases and J 4 bases, leaving 8 bases between the germline ends. The DNA for the CDR3 is TGCAGCGTTGACAAGGAACCAGATACGCAGTATTTT. Translation: CSVDKEPDTQYF.

The sample holds a few counts of this clonotype. The genes are TRBV5-1 and TRBJ2-1; D is uncertain. This CDR3 has 15 residues. V was shortened by 0 bases and J by 0 bases, with 7 bases between the two germline ends. CDR1 is SGHRS, CDR2 YFSETQ, per germline. The CDR3 nucleotides read TGCGCCAGCAGCTTGGAGGCTAGCTCCTACAATGAGCAGTTCTTC. This translates into CASSLEASSYNEQFF.

This clonotype was picked up many times. The J gene is TRBJ1-4, the V gene TRBV28; D not certain. The V end was cut by 6 bases, the J end by 7 bases, with 15 bases between. Germline CDR1 is MDHEN and CDR2 is SYDVKM. The CDR3 runs 14 residues. The CDR3 spells CASRPSTSGEKLFF. For the CDR3, the DNA is TGTGCCAGCAGGCCCTCCACTAGTGGTGAAAAACTGTTTTTT.

At least ten counts were recorded for this clonotype. This chain joins TRBV11-3 and TRBJ2-1, with a possible D match to TRBD2 (6 bases). V was cut by 0 bases and J by 0 bases, with 12 bases left in between. This CDR3 has 17 residues. Per germline, CDR1 SGHNT and CDR2 YENEEA. The CDR3 bases are TGTGCCAGCAGCTTAGATTCGGGGGTTAGCTCCTACAATGAGCAGTTCTTC. Encoded protein: CASSLDSGVSSYNEQFF.

The chain combines TRBV12-3 or TRBV12-4 with TRBJ1-2, with D hard to call. The CDR3 is 13 amino acids. V shed 5 bases and J shed 4 bases, with 11 bases lying between them. CDR3 in amino acids: CASSPAGSYGYTF. CDR3 bases: TGTGCCAGCAGTCCCGCCGGGAGCTATGGCTACACCTTC.

J is TRBJ2-5 and V is TRBV20-1, with 7 bases lining up with TRBD2. V lost 6 bases to trimming and J lost 4 bases; unmatched junction nucleotides: 11. In germline, CDR1 is DFQATT, CDR2 SNEGSKA (reference sequence). The CDR3 runs 14 residues. The CDR3 spells CSAPMAGRVETQYF. The CDR3 bases are TGCAGTGCACCCATGGCAGGGAGGGTAGAGACCCAGTACTTC.

The V and J genes are TRBV10-3 and TRBJ2-5, with D perhaps TRBD2 (7 bases). The CDR3 is made up of 13 amino acids. Germline V gene data show CDR1 as ENHRY and CDR2 as SYGVKD. Deletions cut 7 bases from V and 5 bases from J, with 14 bases between. Here the CDR3 reads CAITSGGDETQYF. CDR3 DNA: TGTGCCATCACGTCGGGGGGCGACGAGACCCAGTACTTC.

This clonotype turned up a few times. V gene TRBV7-2 combines with J gene TRBJ1-1, with D unclear. V was pared by 6 bases and J by 4 bases, with 12 bases between. Looked up from germline, CDR1 is SGHTA and CDR2 is FQGNSA. There are 13 residues in the CDR3. CDR3 protein: CASRDGFGTEAFF. In DNA form, the CDR3 reads TGTGCCAGCAGAGACGGGTTCGGCACTGAAGCTTTCTTT.

This clonotype showed up many times. The chain employs TRBV11-2 and TRBJ1-2, with 8 bases that match TRBD1. After removal of 5 bases from V and 6 bases from J, the junction contained 5 bases not matched to a gene. There are 13 residues in the CDR3. Germline V lookup: CDR1 SGHAT, CDR2 FQNNGV. The CDR3 DNA reads TGTGCCAGCAGCCTGGGACAGGAGCATGGCTACACCTTC. It is translated as CASSLGQEHGYTF.

This chain uses TRBV5-1 with TRBJ2-3; 10 bases are shared with TRBD1. Germline assignment: CDR1 SGHRS and CDR2 YFSETQ. CDR3 length equals 16 residues. Losses at the gene ends were 1 base for V and 8 bases for J; bases not matched to a gene: 10. The CDR3 protein is CASSLPGGTGVLTQYF. The CDR3 DNA reads TGCGCCAGCAGCTTGCCTGGCGGGACAGGGGTTCTTACGCAGTATTTT.

The chain recombines TRBV6-5 with TRBJ2-3; 7 bases line up with TRBD2. CDR1 is MNHEY and CDR2 is SVGAGI in the germline V gene. The CDR3 is made up of 14 amino acids. The junction had 4 bases not matched to a gene; V was cut back by 2 bases and J by 5 bases. The CDR3 spells CASSYTSERDTQYF. CDR3 nucleotide sequence: TGTGCCAGCAGTTACACTAGCGAGAGAGATACGCAGTATTTT.

V usage is TRBV27 and J usage is TRBJ1-2; no reliable D call. This CDR3 has 15 residues. Germline V gene lookup returns CDR1 MNHEY and CDR2 SMNVEV (reference sequence). Trimming removed 2 bases from V and 2 bases from J, with 12 bases in between. The CDR3 loop is CASSLGPGTNYGYTF. CDR3 in DNA: TGTGCCAGCAGTTTAGGTCCAGGAACAAACTATGGCTACACCTTC.

The rearrangement links TRBV24-1 to TRBJ2-1; D remains ambiguous. The CDR3 sequence is 12 residues long. The V gene's germline CDR1 is KGHDR and CDR2 SFDVKD. V gave up 1 base and J gave up 8 bases, with 5 bases separating them. CDR3: CATSDFGDEQFF. CDR3 sequence (DNA): TGTGCCACCAGTGATTTTGGCGATGAGCAGTTCTTC.

This sequence joins TRBV6-5 and TRBJ2-2; 11 nucleotides align to TRBD2. V lost 6 bases and J lost 1; bases outside the gene matches: 4. This CDR3 comprises 16 residues. Germline V gene lookup returns CDR1 MNHEY and CDR2 SVGAGI. Here the CDR3 reads CASRGTSGGNTGELFF. CDR3 nucleotides: TGTGCCAGCAGAGGGACTAGCGGAGGGAACACCGGGGAGCTGTTTTTT.

This chain uses TRBV4-3 with TRBJ2-2; the match to TRBD2 covers 11 bases. Unmatched junction bases numbered 12, after V lost 0 bases and J lost 6 bases. Per germline, CDR1 LGHNA and CDR2 YSLEER. This CDR3 is 19 amino acids long. This CDR3 reads CASSQDISTGTSGPGELFF. The CDR3, as DNA: TGCGCCAGCAGCCAAGATATCTCGACCGGGACTAGCGGCCCCGGGGAGCTGTTTTTT.

This rearrangement joins TRBV25-1 to TRBJ2-2; D might be TRBD2 (6 bases). V was cut by 0 bases and J by 5 bases, with 7 bases left in between. The CDR3 loop spans 14 amino acids. CDR1 is MGHDK and CDR2 is SYGVNS in the germline V gene. The CDR3 sequence is CASSEYGGTGELFF. The CDR3 bases are TGTGCCAGCAGTGAATACGGGGGAACCGGGGAGCTGTTTTTT.

This sequence joins TRBV18 and TRBJ2-7; D is unclear. The CDR3 length is 14 residues. Germline assignment: CDR1 KGHSH and CDR2 LQKENI. The V end lost 1 base, the J end lost 3 bases, and 10 bases lay between the germline ends. CDR3 sequence reads: CASSPRNANYEQYF. The CDR3 DNA sequence: TGTGCCAGCTCACCACGGAACGCGAACTACGAGCAGTACTTC.

V is TRBV3-1 and J is TRBJ2-3; D could derive from TRBD1 or TRBD2 (5 bases each). The V gene lost 4 bases and the J gene lost 5 bases, with 10 bases spanning the gap. This CDR3 region has 13 residues. Germline-derived CDR1 and CDR2 are LGHDT and YNNKEL (reference sequence). CDR3 residues: CASSPGTGDTQYF. The CDR3 bases are TGTGCCAGCAGCCCAGGGACGGGAGATACGCAGTATTTT.

The V gene is TRBV28, the J gene TRBJ2-7; TRBD2 is a possible D gene (5 bases). This CDR3 spans 14 amino acids. Germline CDR1 reads MDHEN; CDR2 reads SYDVKM. The V end lost 2 bases, the J end lost 6 bases, and 14 bases lay between the germline ends. This CDR3 reads CASSLRGPGFEQYF. CDR3 in DNA: TGTGCCAGCAGTTTAAGAGGGCCGGGTTTCGAGCAGTACTTC.

This clonotype has a handful of counts. The V gene is TRBV4-3, the J gene TRBJ1-3; 7 nucleotides align to TRBD1. J was trimmed by 3 bases and V by 4 bases; bases with no gene match: 3. The CDR3 contains 14 residues. CDR1 is LGHNA and CDR2 is YSLEER in the germline V gene. This CDR3 is CASSLTGDGNTIYF. CDR3 in DNA: TGCGCCAGCAGCCTCACAGGGGATGGAAACACCATATATTTT.